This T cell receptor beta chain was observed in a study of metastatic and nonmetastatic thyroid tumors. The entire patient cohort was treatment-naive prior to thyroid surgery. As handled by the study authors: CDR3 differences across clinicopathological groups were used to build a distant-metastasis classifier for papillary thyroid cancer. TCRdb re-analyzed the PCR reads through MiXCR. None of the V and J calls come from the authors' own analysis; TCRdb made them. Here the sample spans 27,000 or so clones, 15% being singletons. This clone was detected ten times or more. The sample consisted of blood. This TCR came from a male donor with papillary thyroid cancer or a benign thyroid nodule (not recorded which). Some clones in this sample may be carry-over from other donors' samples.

CDR3 in amino acids: CASSLGTSGGETQYF. DNA of the CDR3: TGTGCCAGCAGCCTTGGGACTAGCGGAGGAGAGACCCAGTACTTC. The chain couples TRBV9 to TRBJ2-5, with 11 nucleotides matching TRBD2. The CDR3 consists of 15 residues. The germline CDR1 and CDR2 sequences are SGDLS and YYNGEE. J was trimmed by 4 bases and V by 4 bases; bases with no gene match: 6.